The clone carrying this T cell receptor (beta chain) was seen a few times. As yet, its antigen is unknown. Profiled with immunoSEQ multiplex PCR; TCRdb holds only in-frame clones, not every one. Altogether tens of thousands of clones are present, around four fifths being singletons, with the ten largest covering over 7.5%. This record comes from a study of T cells in tumors after PD-1 blockade. The wider study: Peripheral blood samples averaged around 38,000 unique clonotypes and 100,000 to 130,000 templates.

Overall study results and limits: Some novel exhausted tumor clones appeared in pre-treatment blood, suggesting peripheral recruitment.

Trimming shortened V by 3 bases and J by 8 bases, and 15 bases separated the two germline ends. There are 15 residues in the CDR3. Germline V CDR1 and CDR2: SGHDT, YYEEEE. The sample consisted of PBMCs, taken before anti-PD-1 therapy. This receptor was identified in a human donor with advanced basal cell or squamous cell carcinoma (not recorded which). The chain employs TRBV5-6 and TRBJ1-6; D may be TRBD1 (6 bases). This CDR3 is CASSYKTGIDSPLHF. In nucleotides, the CDR3 is TGTGCCAGCAGCTACAAAACAGGGATTGATTCACCCCTCCACTTT.